The rows below give T cell receptor beta chains drawn from one sample of a study of control samples from healthy donors and cancer patients. TCRdb keeps only in-frame clones here, not all; method: immunoSEQ multiplex PCR. The sample lists 60,000 to 85,000 clones, approximately 92% occurring once. Sequencing was done on a sample of blood. These receptors came from a woman aged 55-75 years in good health. Each CDR3 is given with its conserved first and last residue. A D gene is named only where the DNA matches it firmly. Some rows have no size entry. The others give once, few or many, or a class for an expanded clone.

TRBD1	TRBV10-1	TRBJ2-7	few	TGCGCCAGCAGTGCGCCCGGGACAGGGGGATCCGAGCAGTACTTC	CASSAPGTGGSEQYF
-	TRBV30	TRBJ2-6	-	TGTGCCTGGAGTAAAAAACAGGGAGCCTCTGGAGGGGCCAACGTCCTGACTTTC	CAWSKKQGASGGANVLTF
-	TRBV12-3/TRBV12-4	TRBJ2-1	-	TGTGCCAGCAGTCTTACCGACAGGAATGAGCAGTTCTTC	CASSLTDRNEQFF
-	TRBV5-8	TRBJ2-7	-	TGTGCCAGCAGCTTTATTTTGGGGGTCCAATACTCCTACGAGCAGTACTTC	CASSFILGVQYSYEQYF
-	TRBV5-1	TRBJ1-1	-	TGCGCCAGCAGCCTTTCCCCGGGTCCTGGCCGCTTGGGCACTGAAGCTTTCTTT	CASSLSPGPGRLGTEAFF
TRBD1	TRBV28	TRBJ1-6	-	TGTGCCAGCACCTTGGGACAGCTCCTTAGCTCCTATAATTCACCCCTCCACTTT	CASTLGQLLSSYNSPLHF
-	TRBV29-1	TRBJ1-5	-	TGCAGCGTTGAAGATCAGACCCACCTTAGCAATCAGCCCCAGCATTTT	CSVEDQTHLSNQPQHF
-	TRBV2	TRBJ1-1	-	TGTGCCAGCGGAGGGGAGATTGAAGCTTTCTTT	CASGGEIEAFF
-	TRBV19	TRBJ2-3	-	TGTGCCAGTAGTATAGGCCGACACCTAAGTCGCGGTACGCAGTATTTT	CASSIGRHLSRGTQYF
-	TRBV21-1	TRBJ2-7	-	TGTGCCAGCGACGTGACAGCGGGGGACTTCTACGAGCAGTACTTC	CASDVTAGDFYEQYF
TRBD1	TRBV25-1	TRBJ1-6	-	TGTGCCAGCTCAAATTACGGGACAGACAATTCACCCCTCCACTTT	CASSNYGTDNSPLHF
-	TRBV6-5	TRBJ2-7	-	TGTGCCAGCAGCATGACTCCCGACAGATTCTACGAGCAGTACTTC	CASSMTPDRFYEQYF